These 6 T cell receptor beta chains share one sample of origin, sequenced in a study of blood T cell repertoires in COVID-19. TCRdb's table, derived via immunoSEQ multiplex PCR, lists solely in-frame clones and lacks some. Of 100,000 to 150,000 clones in the sample, 85% to 90% were seen once. The sample comprised peripheral blood. The source of these receptors is an elderly woman with acute or convalescent COVID-19.

The rearrangement links TRBV10-1 to TRBJ1-5; D perhaps matches TRBD1 (5 bases). V lost 0 bases to trimming and J lost 3 bases, with 9 bases between them. In germline, CDR1 is WNHNN, CDR2 SYGVQD (reference sequence). The length of the CDR3 is 15 residues. The DNA for the CDR3 is TGCGCCAGCAGTGAGTCCCGGGACTCCAATCAGCCCCAGCATTTT. It translates to CASSESRDSNQPQHF.

Worth noting for this clone: One end of the junction is discordant with germline, which a read error may explain. The J gene is TRBJ1-1, the V gene TRBV6-5; D gene uncertain. The CDR3 is 13 amino acids. CDR1 and CDR2 from the germline V gene are MNHEY and SVGAGI. CDR3: CASEPGSPQKVIF. CDR3 nucleotide sequence: TGTGCCAGCGAACCGGGTTCCCCTCAAAAGGTGATCTTT.

This chain joins TRBV23-1 and TRBJ1-1; weak D call: TRBD1 (5 bases). TRBV23-1 is designated an ORF whose function remains uncertain. The length of the CDR3 is 17 residues. Trimming stripped 2 bases from V and 4 bases from J, with 20 bases between. The CDR3 DNA reads as TGCGCCAGCAGTCAAAAGTGGGCAGGGTCGTTCTGCACTGAAGCTTTCTTT. This codes for CASSQKWAGSFCTEAFF.

The CDR3 reads CASSSQGTEQYV. The CDR3 DNA is TGTGCCAGCAGCTCACAGGGAACCGAGCAGTACGTC. The chain has TRBV11-2 and TRBJ2-7; TRBD1 is a possible D gene (6 bases). This CDR3 is 12 amino acids long. The V gene lost 4 bases and the J gene lost 6 bases, with 10 bases spanning the gap. Germline V lookup: CDR1 SGHAT, CDR2 FQNNGV.

This chain joins TRBV4-3 and TRBJ1-1, with no clear D. The germline V and J ends were trimmed by 1 base and 6 bases, with 15 bases remaining between them. Germline lookup yields CDR1 LGHNA and CDR2 YSLEER. The CDR3 runs 15 residues. The CDR3, as DNA: TGCGCCAGCAGCCAAGCCGACCGGGGTCTGGCTGAAGCTTTCTTT. Protein: CASSQADRGLAEAFF.

This clone was seen ten or more times. V is TRBV5-6 and J is TRBJ1-2, with 8 bases lining up with TRBD1. V was pared by 4 bases and J by 4 bases, with 6 bases of the junction left unmatched. Germline V CDR1 and CDR2: SGHDT, YYEEEE. CDR3 length: 14 residues. The CDR3 sequence: CASSPTGAAYGYTF. DNA for the CDR3: TGTGCCAGCAGCCCGACAGGGGCGGCCTATGGCTACACCTTC.